The source of this T cell receptor (beta chain) is a study of cytotoxic CD8 clonotypes in ibrutinib-treated CLL. This CDR3 has 15 residues. Trimming took 6 bases from V and 2 from J; bases not matched to a gene: 8. The germline gives CDR1 MNHEY, CDR2 SVGAGI. Measured with immunoSEQ multiplex PCR; TCRdb has only the in-frame clones, and not every one. The sample includes fewer than 35,000 clones, around 85% seen only once; the top ten take 6.5% to 8%. This specimen consisted of PBMCs, obtained after 24 months of ibrutinib treatment. This TCR was sampled from a human donor with chronic lymphocytic leukemia. The chain uses TRBV6-5 and TRBJ1-2; 8 nucleotides agree with TRBD1. CDR3 in DNA: TGTGCCAGCAGAGACAGGGGAGGGGTCAACTATGGCTACACCTTC. It translates to CASRDRGGVNYGYTF.